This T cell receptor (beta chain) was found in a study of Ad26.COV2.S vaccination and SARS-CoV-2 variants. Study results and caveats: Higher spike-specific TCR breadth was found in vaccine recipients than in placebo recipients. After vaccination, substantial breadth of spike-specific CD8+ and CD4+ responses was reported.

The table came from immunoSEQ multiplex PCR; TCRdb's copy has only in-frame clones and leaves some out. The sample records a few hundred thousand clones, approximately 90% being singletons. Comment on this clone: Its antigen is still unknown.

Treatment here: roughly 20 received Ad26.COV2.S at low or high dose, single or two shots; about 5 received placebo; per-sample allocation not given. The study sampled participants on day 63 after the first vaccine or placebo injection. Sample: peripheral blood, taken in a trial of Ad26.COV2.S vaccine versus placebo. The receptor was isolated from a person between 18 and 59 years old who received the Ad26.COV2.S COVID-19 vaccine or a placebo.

Here the CDR3 reads CASSPRSAENEQFF. The CDR3 region has the DNA TGTGCCAGCTCACCTAGGAGTGCGGAGAATGAGCAGTTCTTC. The rearrangement joins TRBV18 to TRBJ2-1; D gene ambiguous. Germline V gene lookup returns CDR1 KGHSH and CDR2 LQKENI. This CDR3 is built from 14 residues. V was clipped by 3 bases and J by 7 bases, with 13 bases between them.